These 4 T cell receptor beta chains came from one sample sequenced in a study of cytomegalovirus exposure and HLA in healthy donors. The PCR used 60 Vbeta and 13 Jbeta primers. Clones were read by immunoSEQ multiplex PCR, and TCRdb kept only the in-frame ones, dropping some. This table holds about 94,000 clones, approximately 80% found once. Source material: PBMCs. These receptors all stem from a human donor in good health.

The chain joins TRBV7-2 to TRBJ1-1; no clear D. The CDR3 spans 16 residues. Trimming took off 5 bases at V and 0 bases at J, with 16 bases between the two ends. Germline V lookup: CDR1 SGHTA, CDR2 FQGNSA. As DNA, the CDR3 is TGTGCCAGCAGCCCTGAGGGTCGACGTATGAACACTGAAGCTTTCTTT. Translating gives CASSPEGRRMNTEAFF.

V gene TRBV9 combines with J gene TRBJ2-2; 7 nucleotides line up with TRBD2. CDR1 SGDLS and CDR2 YYNGEE come from the germline V gene. The CDR3 is made up of 18 amino acids. The V and J ends lost 2 bases and 0 bases, in that order; junction bases with no gene match: 10. For the CDR3, the DNA is TGTGCCAGCAGCGTGGGCCTAGCGGTGAGAGCGAACACCGGGGAGCTGTTTTTT. This translates into CASSVGLAVRANTGELFF.

The chain joins TRBV7-6 to TRBJ2-7; 9 bases match TRBD1. This CDR3 comprises 18 residues. J lost 1 base, V lost 1 base, and 11 bases had no gene match. In germline, CDR1 is SGHVS, CDR2 FNYEAQ. The CDR3 DNA follows: TGTGCCAGCAGCTTAGTATCCTCCCTCGGGACAGGGTCCTACGAGCAGTACTTC. Its protein product is CASSLVSSLGTGSYEQYF.

The gene calls are TRBV7-9 and TRBJ2-1, with D tentatively TRBD1 (5 bases). CDR1 is SEHNR, CDR2 FQNEAQ, per germline (reference sequence). This CDR3 spans 13 amino acids. The V end lost 1 base, the J end lost 8 bases, and 9 bases lay between the germline ends. The CDR3 is CASSLEDKHEQFF. CDR3 nucleotide sequence: TGTGCCAGCAGCTTAGAGGACAAGCATGAGCAGTTCTTC.